This T cell receptor beta chain comes out of a study of OX40 agonist ivuxolimab in advanced cancers. For the study in its entirety: Ivuxolimab, which targeted the costimulatory receptor OX40 (CD134), was an agonistic, fully human IgG2 monoclonal antibody. Prior anti-PD-1, anti-PD-L1 or anti-CTLA-4 therapy was permitted, and checkpoint inhibitors had been received by 40% to 50% of dose-escalation patients. Intravenous ivuxolimab was administered to patients every 2 weeks at six dose levels: 0.01, 0.1, 0.3, 1.5, 3 and 10 mg/kg. The paper reports the monotherapy dose-escalation portion (N of about 50 patients) of the phase I ivuxolimab trial. Of the roughly 54 patients in dose escalation, 19 had hepatocellular carcinoma, some 15 had melanoma, 9 had renal cell carcinoma and 9 had head and neck cancer. Peripheral TCRbeta sequencing aimed to test whether ivuxolimab altered TCR sequence diversity and caused clonal T-cell expansion. Partial responses occurred in three dose-escalation patients: two with cutaneous melanoma and one with hepatocellular carcinoma. The dose-escalation cohort was about 86% male with a mean age of approximately 60 years, ranging from roughly 20 to 85.

Genomic DNA was isolated from the sorted cells so that the TCRbeta CDR3 region could be sequenced. The immunoSEQ Assay was used to sequence the TCRbeta CDR3 regions. TCRdb re-hosts the immuneACCESS table, in-frame sequences only. Its copies lack some clones; in the studies checked, an unresolved V gene accounts for under half of them, and the cause for the rest is not known. Recorded for this sample are around 94,000 clones; around 91% of them occurred a single time. The ten largest clonotypes hold about 0.87% of the sample. Relative to germline, V is 6 bases shorter and J is 4 bases shorter, with 22 bases between their ends. CDR1 and CDR2 were assigned from the germline V gene as SGHRS and YFSETQ. From the cysteine through the phenylalanine, the CDR3 covers 16 amino acids. CDR3 DNA only is kept here, 48 bases in frame from base 1. General study outcomes and caveats: Low levels of normalized T-cell clonal expansion were also shown by some nonresponding patients. After ivuxolimab, CD8+ T cells had more expanded clones than CD4+ T cells on average. In the 0.1-3.0 mg/kg groups, partial responders were among the patients with the lowest normalized peripheral clonal expansion, particularly in CD8+ T cells. At doses of 0.1 to 3.0 mg/kg, clonal expansion of both CD4+ and CD8+ T cells in blood was seen between baseline and week 6. Antigen specificity was not determined for the clonally expanded peripheral T cells.

Points on this clone: Its antigen target is currently unknown. The record has no base qualities; no much larger clone is one base away.

Patients with autoimmune disease history or receiving systemic immunosuppression were excluded from the trial. Peripheral blood for TCR sequencing was collected from all dose cohorts at baseline, on cycle 4 day 1, and on cycle 7 day 1. Samples came from an open-label, multicenter, first-in-human phase I dose-escalation trial of ivuxolimab. Adults with locally advanced or metastatic head and neck squamous cell, hepatocellular, melanoma or renal cell carcinoma were enrolled in the trial. Before TCR sequencing, CD4+ T cells and CD8+ T cells from peripheral blood were sorted into separate populations. The sample consisted of CD4+ or CD8+ T cells sorted from blood, taken in a trial of the OX40 agonist ivuxolimab. The clonotype was recovered from an adult with an advanced solid tumor such as melanoma, head and neck, liver or kidney cancer. The sequence links TRBV5-1 to TRBJ1-2; a confident D gene designation cannot be given. CDR3 loop: CASKPTNLQSAYGYTF. At the DNA level, the sequence is TGCGCCAGCAAACCAACAAACTTACAGAGTGCCTATGGCTACACCTTC.